This TCR beta chain was sequenced in a study of T-cell reconstitution after alpha-beta-depleted transplantation in children. The study, taken as a whole, reports: Recipient T cells and thymic progenitors that survived were the source of the high TCRbeta diversity seen at day 60 in some patients. Alpha-beta T cells present about two months after transplant were reported to originate from several hundred expanded graft clones. Once a year had passed after transplant, T-cell counts and diversity came mostly from newly produced T cells.

Unique molecular identifiers were used to barcode this TCRbeta library. TCRdb itself ran the PCR reads through MiXCR, one entry per CDR3 protein. Of some 80,000 distinct CDR3 sequences listed, 15% to 20% are singletons. About this clonotype: Its specificity is unknown.

The V end lost 7 bases, the J end lost 2 bases, and 15 bases lay between the germline ends. The CDR3 covers 15 residues. The TCR was taken from a male patient aged 2-10 years who had a stem cell transplant for acute lymphoblastic leukemia, so the T cells may come from the graft donor. V and J are TRBV12-3 or TRBV12-4 and TRBJ1-5; possibly TRBD1 for D (5 bases). Source: PBMCs, mostly from graft donor cells, taken 360 days after TCRalphabeta/CD19-depleted stem cell transplant. The DNA of the CDR3 is TGTGCCAGCAAATACTCCGGGACCCGCAATCAGCCCCAGCATTTT. It translates to CASKYSGTRNQPQHF.